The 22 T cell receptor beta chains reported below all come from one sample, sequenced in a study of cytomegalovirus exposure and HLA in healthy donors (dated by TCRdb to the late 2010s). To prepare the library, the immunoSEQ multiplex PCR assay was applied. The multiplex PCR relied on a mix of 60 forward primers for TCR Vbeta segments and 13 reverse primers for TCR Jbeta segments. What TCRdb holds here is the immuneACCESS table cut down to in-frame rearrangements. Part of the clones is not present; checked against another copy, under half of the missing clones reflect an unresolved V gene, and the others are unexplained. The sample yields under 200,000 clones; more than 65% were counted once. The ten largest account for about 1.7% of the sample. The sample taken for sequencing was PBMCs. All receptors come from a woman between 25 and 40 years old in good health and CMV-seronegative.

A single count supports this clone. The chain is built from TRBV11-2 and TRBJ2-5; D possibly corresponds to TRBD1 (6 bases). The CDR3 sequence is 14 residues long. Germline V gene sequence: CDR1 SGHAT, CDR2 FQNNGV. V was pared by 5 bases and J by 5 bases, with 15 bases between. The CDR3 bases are TGTGCCAGCAGCCCCACACAGGGAATGGAGACCCAGTACTTC. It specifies CASSPTQGMETQYF.

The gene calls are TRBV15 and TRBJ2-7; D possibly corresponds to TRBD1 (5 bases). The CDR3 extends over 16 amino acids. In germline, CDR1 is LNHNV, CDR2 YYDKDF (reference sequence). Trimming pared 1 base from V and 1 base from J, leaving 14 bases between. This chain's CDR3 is CATSRGWGEFSYEQYF. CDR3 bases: TGTGCCACCAGCAGAGGCTGGGGCGAGTTTTCCTACGAGCAGTACTTC.

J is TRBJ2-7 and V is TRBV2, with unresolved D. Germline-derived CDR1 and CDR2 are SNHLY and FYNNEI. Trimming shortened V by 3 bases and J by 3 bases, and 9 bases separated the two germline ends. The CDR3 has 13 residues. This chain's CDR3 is CASSDILRYEQYF. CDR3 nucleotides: TGTGCCAGCAGTGATATCCTCCGCTACGAGCAGTACTTC. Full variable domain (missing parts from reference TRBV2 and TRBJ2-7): EPEVTQTPSHQVTQMGQEVILRCVPISNHLYFYWYRQILGQKVEFLVSFYNNEISEKSEIFDDQFSVERPDGSNFTLKIRSTKLEDSAMYFCASSDILRYEQYFGPGTRLTVT.

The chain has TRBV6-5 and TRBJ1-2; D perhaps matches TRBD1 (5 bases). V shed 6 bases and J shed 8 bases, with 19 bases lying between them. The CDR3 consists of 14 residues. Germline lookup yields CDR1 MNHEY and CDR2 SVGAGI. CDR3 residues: CASSPLGGPRGYTF. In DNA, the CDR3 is TGTGCCAGCAGCCCCCTGGGGGGTCCGAGAGGCTACACCTTC.

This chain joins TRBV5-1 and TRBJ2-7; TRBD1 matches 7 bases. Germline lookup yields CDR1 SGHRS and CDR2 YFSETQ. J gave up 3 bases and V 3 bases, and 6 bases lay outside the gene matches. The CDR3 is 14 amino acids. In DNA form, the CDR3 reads TGCGCCAGCAGCTCCGGGACAGCGCTCTACGAGCAGTACTTC. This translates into CASSSGTALYEQYF.

CDR3 residues: CAIRGGQGVGETQYF. The CDR3 nucleotides are TGTGCCATCAGGGGAGGACAGGGGGTTGGTGAGACCCAGTACTTC. The V and J genes are TRBV10-3 and TRBJ2-5; 10 bases are shared with TRBD1. This CDR3 region has 15 residues. Germline V lookup: CDR1 ENHRY, CDR2 SYGVKD. The V segment lost 6 bases and the J segment 5 bases; nucleotides outside the gene matches: 9.

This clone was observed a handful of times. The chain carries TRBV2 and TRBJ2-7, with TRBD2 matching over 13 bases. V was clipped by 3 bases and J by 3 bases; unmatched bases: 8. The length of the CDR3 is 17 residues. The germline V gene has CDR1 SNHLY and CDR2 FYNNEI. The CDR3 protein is CASSDGVGLAGFYEQYF. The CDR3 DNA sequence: TGTGCCAGCAGTGATGGTGTGGGACTAGCGGGATTCTACGAGCAGTACTTC.

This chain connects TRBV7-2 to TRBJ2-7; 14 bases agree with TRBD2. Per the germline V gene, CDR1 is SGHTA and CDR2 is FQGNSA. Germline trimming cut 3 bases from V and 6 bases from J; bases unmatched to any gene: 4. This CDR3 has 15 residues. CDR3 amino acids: CASSFGLAGGPEQYF. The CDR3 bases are TGTGCCAGCAGCTTTGGACTAGCGGGAGGACCCGAGCAGTACTTC.

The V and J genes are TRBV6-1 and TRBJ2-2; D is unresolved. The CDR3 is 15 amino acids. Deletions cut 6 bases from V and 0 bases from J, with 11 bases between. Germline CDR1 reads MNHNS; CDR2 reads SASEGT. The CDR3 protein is CASSPPGSNTGELFF. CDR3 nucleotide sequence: TGTGCCAGCAGCCCACCCGGGTCGAACACCGGGGAGCTGTTTTTT.

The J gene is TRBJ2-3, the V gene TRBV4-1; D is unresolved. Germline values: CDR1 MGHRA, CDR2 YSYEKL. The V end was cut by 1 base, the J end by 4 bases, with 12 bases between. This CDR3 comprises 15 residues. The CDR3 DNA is TGCGCCAGCAGCCAAGCGAATTTGGGCGCAGATACGCAGTATTTT. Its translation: CASSQANLGADTQYF.

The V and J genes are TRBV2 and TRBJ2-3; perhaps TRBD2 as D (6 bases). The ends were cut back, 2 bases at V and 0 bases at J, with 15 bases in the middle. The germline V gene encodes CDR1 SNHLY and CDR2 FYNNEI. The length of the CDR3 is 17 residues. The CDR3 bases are TGTGCCAGCAGTGAATCCAGATGGCTAGCGAGCACAGATACGCAGTATTTT. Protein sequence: CASSESRWLASTDTQYF.

CDR3 residues: CASSSGQDSREQFF. CDR3 nucleotides: TGTGCCAGCAGTTCAGGACAGGATTCACGGGAGCAGTTCTTC. The chain couples TRBV6-5 to TRBJ2-1, with 7 bases matching TRBD1. The V gene's germline CDR1 is MNHEY and CDR2 SVGAGI. V shed 4 bases and J 10 bases; nucleotides not matched to a gene: 10. The length of the CDR3 is 14 residues.

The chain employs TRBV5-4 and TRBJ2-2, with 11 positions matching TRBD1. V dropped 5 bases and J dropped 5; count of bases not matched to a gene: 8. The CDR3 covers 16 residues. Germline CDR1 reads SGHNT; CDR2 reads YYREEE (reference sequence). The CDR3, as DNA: TGTGCCAGCAGATTCCGTGGGACAGGGGGAACCGGGGAGCTGTTTTTT. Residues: CASRFRGTGGTGELFF.

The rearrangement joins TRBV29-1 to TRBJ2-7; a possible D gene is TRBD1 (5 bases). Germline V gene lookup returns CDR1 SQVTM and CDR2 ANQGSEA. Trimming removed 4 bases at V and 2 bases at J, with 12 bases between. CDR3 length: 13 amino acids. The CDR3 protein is CSVGQQNTYEQYF. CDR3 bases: TGCAGCGTTGGACAGCAGAATACCTACGAGCAGTACTTC.

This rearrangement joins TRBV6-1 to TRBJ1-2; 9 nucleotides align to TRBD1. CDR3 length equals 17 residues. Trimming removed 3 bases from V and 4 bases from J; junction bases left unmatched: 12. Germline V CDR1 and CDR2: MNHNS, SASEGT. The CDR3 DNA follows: TGTGCCAGCAGTGACCAAGCACAACAGGGGGCTGTCTATGGCTACACCTTC. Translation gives CASSDQAQQGAVYGYTF.

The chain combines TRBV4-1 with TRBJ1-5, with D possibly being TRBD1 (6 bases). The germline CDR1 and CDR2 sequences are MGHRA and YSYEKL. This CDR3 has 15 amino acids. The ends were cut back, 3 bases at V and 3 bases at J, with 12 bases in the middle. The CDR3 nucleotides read TGCGCCAGCAGCCACGACACAGGGAACAATCAGCCCCAGCATTTT. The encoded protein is CASSHDTGNNQPQHF.

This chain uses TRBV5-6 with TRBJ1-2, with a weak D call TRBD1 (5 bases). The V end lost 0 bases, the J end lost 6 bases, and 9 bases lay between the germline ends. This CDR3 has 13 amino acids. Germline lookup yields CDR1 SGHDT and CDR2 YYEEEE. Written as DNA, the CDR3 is TGTGCCAGCAGCTTGGGTGGGGCGAATGGCTACACCTTC. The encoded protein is CASSLGGANGYTF.

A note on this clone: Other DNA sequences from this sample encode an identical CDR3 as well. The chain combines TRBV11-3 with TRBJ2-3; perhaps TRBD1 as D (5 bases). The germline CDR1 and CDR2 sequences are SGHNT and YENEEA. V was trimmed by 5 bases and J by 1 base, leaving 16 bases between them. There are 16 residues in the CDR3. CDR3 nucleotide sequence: TGTGCCAGCAGCCCAGGGCAGGGCAAGGGCACAGATACGCAGTATTTT. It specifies CASSPGQGKGTDTQYF. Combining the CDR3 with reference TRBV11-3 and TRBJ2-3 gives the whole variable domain EAGVVQSPRYKIIEKKQPVAFWCNPISGHNTLYWYLQNLGQGPELLIRYENEEAVDDSQLPKDRFSAERLKGVDSTLKIQPAELGDSAVYLCASSPGQGKGTDTQYFGPGTRLTVL.

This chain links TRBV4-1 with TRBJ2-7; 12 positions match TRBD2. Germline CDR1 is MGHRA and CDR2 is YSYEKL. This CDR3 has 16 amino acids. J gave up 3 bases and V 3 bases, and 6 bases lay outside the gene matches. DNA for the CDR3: TGCGCCAGCAGCCAGGCTCGGACTAGCGGGATCTACGAGCAGTACTTC. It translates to CASSQARTSGIYEQYF.

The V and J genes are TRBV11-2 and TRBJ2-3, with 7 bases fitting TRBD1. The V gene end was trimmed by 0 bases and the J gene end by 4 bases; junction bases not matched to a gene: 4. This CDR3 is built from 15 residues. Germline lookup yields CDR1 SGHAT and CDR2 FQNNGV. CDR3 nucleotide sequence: TGTGCCAGCAGCTTAGAAGGGGGCAGGTCAGATACGCAGTATTTT. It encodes CASSLEGGRSDTQYF.

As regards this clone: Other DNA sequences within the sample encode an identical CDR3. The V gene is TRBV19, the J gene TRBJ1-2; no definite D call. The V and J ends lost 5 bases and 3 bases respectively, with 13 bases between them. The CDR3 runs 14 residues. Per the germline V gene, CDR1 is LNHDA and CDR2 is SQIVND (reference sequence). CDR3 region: CASSPGGRDYGYTF. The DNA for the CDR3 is TGTGCCAGTAGTCCCGGCGGGAGGGACTATGGCTACACCTTC. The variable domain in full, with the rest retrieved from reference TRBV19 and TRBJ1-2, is DGGITQSPKYLFRKEGQNVTLSCEQNLNHDAMYWYRQDPGQGLRLIYYSQIVNDFQKGDIAEGYSVSREKKESFPLTVTSAQKNPTAFYLCASSPGGRDYGYTFGSGTRLTVV.

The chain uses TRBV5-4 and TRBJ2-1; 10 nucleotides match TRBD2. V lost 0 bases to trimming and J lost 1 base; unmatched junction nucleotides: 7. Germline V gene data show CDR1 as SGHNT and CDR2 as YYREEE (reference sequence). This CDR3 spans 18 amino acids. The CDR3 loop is CASSLDGASGSSYNEQFF. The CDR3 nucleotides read TGTGCCAGCAGCTTGGACGGGGCTAGCGGGAGTTCCTACAATGAGCAGTTCTTC.